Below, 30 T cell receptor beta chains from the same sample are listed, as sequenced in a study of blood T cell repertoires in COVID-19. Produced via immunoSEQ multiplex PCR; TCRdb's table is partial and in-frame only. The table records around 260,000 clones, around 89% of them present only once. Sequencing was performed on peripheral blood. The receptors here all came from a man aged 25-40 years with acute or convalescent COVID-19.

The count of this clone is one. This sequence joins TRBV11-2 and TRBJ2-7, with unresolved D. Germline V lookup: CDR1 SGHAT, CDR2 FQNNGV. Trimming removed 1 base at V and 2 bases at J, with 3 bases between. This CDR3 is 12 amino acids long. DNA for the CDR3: TGTGCCAGCAGCTTAGCCACCTACGAGCAGTACTTC. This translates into CASSLATYEQYF.

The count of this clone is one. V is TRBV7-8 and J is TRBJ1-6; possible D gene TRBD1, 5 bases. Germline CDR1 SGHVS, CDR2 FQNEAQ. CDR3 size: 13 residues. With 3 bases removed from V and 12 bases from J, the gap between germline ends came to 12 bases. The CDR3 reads CASSLGGGGPLHF. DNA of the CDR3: TGTGCCAGCAGCTTGGGGGGTGGGGGACCCCTCCACTTT.

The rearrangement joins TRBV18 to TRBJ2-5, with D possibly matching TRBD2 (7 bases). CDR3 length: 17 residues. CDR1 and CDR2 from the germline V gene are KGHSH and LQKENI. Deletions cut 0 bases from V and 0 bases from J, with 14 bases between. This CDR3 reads CASSPPNGGGHQETQYF. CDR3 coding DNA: TGTGCCAGCTCACCACCGAATGGGGGGGGGCACCAAGAGACCCAGTACTTC.

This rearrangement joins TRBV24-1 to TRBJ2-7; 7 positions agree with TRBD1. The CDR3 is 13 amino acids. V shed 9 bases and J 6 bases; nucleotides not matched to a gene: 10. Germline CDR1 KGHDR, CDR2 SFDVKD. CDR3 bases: TGTGCCACCGGGACCGGGACAGTAGGCGAGCAGTACTTC. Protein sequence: CATGTGTVGEQYF.

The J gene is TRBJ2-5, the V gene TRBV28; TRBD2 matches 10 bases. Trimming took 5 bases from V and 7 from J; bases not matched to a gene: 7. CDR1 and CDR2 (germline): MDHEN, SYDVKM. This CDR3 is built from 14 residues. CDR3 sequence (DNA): TGTGCCAGCAGTCCCACCTCTAGCGGGGGGACCCAGTACTTC. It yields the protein CASSPTSSGGTQYF.

The CDR3 sequence is CASSLLGGGYGYTF. As DNA, the CDR3 is TGTGCCAGCAGTTTATTGGGAGGGGGCTATGGCTACACCTTC. This rearrangement joins TRBV28 to TRBJ1-2; TRBD1 is a possible D gene (6 bases). Germline CDR1 MDHEN, CDR2 SYDVKM. Trimming took off 1 base at V and 4 bases at J, with 10 bases between the two ends. This CDR3 contains 14 residues.

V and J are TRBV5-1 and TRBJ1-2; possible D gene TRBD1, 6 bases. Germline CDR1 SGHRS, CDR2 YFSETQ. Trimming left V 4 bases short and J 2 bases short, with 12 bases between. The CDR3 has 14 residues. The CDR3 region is CASSRTDSNYGYTF. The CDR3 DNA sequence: TGCGCCAGCAGCAGGACAGACAGCAACTATGGCTACACCTTC. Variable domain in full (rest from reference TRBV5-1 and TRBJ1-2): KAGVTQTPRYLIKTRGQQVTLSCSPISGHRSVSWYQQTPGQGLQFLFEYFSETQRNKGNFPGRFSGRQFSNSRSEMNVSTLELGDSALYLCASSRTDSNYGYTFGSGTRLTVV.

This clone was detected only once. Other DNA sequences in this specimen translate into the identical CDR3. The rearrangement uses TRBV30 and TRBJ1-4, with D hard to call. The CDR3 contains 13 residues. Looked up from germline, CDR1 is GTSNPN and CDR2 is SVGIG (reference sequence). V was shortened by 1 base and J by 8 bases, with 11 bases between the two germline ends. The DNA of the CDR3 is TGTGCCTGGAGTGGAGGGTGGTCGGAAAAACTGTTTTTT. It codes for CAWSGGWSEKLFF.

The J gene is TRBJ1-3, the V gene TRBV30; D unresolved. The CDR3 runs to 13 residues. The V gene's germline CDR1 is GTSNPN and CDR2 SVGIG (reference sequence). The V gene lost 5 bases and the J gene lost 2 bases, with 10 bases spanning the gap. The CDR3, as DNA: TGTGCCTGGGAACGGTCCCCTGGAAACACCATATATTTT. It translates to CAWERSPGNTIYF. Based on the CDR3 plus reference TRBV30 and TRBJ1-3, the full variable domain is SQTIHQWPATLVQPVGSPLSLECTVEGTSNPNLYWYRQAAGRGLQLLFYSVGIGQISSEVPQNLSASRPQDRQFILSSKKLLLSDSGFYLCAWERSPGNTIYFGEGSWLTVV.

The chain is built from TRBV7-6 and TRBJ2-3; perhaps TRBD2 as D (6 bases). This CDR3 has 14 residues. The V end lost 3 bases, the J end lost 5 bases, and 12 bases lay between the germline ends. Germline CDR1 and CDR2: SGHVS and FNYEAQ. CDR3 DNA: TGTGCCAGCAGCTTGGAGGGAGTTGGAGATACGCAGTATTTT. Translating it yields CASSLEGVGDTQYF.

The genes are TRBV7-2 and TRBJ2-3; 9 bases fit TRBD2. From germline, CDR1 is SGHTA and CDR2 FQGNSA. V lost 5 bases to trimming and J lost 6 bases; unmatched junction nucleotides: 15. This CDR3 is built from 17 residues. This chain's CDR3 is CASSPLAGRTQGDTQYF. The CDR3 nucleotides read TGTGCCAGCAGCCCTCTAGCGGGACGCACGCAGGGCGATACGCAGTATTTT.

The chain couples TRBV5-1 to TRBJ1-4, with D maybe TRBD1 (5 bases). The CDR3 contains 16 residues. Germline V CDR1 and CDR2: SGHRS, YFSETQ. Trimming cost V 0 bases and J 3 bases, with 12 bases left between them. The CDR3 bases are TGCGCCAGCAGCTTGGTGGGGGGAGCGGCTAATGAAAAACTGTTTTTT. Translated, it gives CASSLVGGAANEKLFF.

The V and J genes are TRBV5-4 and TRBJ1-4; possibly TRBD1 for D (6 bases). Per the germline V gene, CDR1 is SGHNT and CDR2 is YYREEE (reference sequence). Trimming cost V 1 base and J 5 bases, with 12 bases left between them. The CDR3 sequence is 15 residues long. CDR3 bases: TGTGCCAGCAGCTTGTCGTGGCAGGGGAATGAAAAACTGTTTTTT. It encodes CASSLSWQGNEKLFF.

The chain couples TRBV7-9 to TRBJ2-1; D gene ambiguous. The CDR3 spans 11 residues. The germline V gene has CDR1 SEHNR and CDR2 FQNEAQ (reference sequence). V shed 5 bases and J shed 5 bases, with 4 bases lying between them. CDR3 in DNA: TGTGCCAGCAGCCACAACAATGAGCAGTTCTTC. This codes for CASSHNNEQFF.

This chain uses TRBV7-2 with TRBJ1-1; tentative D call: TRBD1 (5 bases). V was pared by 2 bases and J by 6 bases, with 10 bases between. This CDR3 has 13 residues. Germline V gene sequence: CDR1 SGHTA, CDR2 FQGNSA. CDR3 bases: TGTGCCAGCAGCTTATTCAGGGCGTCTGAAGCTTTCTTT. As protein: CASSLFRASEAFF.

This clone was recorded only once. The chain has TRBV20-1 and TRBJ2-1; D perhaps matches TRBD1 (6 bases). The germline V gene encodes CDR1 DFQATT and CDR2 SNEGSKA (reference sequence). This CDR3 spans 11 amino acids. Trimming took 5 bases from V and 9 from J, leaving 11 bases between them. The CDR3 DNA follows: TGCAGTGCTCCCATGGGGGCTGAGCAGTTCTTC. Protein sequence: CSAPMGAEQFF.

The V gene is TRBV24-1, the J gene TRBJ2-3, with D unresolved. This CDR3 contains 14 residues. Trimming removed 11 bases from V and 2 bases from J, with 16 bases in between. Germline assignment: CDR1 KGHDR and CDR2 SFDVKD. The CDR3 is CAISGASHTDTQYF. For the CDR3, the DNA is TGTGCCATTTCCGGAGCGTCTCACACAGATACGCAGTATTTT.

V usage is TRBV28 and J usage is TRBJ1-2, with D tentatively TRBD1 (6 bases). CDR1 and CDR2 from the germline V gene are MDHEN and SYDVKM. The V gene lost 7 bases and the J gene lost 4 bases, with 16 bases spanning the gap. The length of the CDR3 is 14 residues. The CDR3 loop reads CASTEGTRAYGYTF. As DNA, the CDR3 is TGTGCCAGCACCGAAGGGACAAGGGCCTATGGCTACACCTTC.

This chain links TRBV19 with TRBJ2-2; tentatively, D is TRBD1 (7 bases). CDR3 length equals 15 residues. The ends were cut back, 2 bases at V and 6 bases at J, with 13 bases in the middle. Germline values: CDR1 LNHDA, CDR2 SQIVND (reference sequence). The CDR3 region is CASSIQGGFAGELFF. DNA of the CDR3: TGTGCCAGTAGTATACAGGGGGGATTCGCCGGGGAGCTGTTTTTT.

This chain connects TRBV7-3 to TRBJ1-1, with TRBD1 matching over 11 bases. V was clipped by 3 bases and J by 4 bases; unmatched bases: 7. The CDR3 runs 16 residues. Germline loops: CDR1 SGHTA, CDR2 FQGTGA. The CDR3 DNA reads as TGTGCCAGCAGCTTCCTTCCGGGGACAGGGGGCACTGAAGCTTTCTTT. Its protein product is CASSFLPGTGGTEAFF. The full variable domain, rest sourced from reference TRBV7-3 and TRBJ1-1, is GAGVSQTPSNKVTEKGKYVELRCDPISGHTALYWYRQSLGQGPEFLIYFQGTGAADDSGLPNDRFFAVRPEGSVSTLKIQRTERGDSAVYLCASSFLPGTGGTEAFFGQGTRLTVV.

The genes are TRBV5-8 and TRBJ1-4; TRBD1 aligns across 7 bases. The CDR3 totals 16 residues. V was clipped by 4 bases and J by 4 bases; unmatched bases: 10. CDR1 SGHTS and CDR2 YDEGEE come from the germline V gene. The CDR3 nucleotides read TGTGCCAGCAGCCCCGGGAGGGGGCTTAGTAATGAAAAACTGTTTTTT. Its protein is CASSPGRGLSNEKLFF.

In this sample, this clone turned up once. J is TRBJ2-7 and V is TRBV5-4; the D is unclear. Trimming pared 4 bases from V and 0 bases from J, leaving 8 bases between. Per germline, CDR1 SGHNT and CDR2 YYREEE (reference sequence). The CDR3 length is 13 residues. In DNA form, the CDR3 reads TGTGCCAGCAGCAGCCCCGACTCCTACGAGCAGTACTTC. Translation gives CASSSPDSYEQYF.

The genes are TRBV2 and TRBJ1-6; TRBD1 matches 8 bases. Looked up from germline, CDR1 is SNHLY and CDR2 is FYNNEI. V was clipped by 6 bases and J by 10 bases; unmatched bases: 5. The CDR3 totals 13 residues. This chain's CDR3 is CASRDRERSPLHF. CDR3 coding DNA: TGTGCCAGCAGGGACAGGGAGAGGTCACCCCTCCACTTT.

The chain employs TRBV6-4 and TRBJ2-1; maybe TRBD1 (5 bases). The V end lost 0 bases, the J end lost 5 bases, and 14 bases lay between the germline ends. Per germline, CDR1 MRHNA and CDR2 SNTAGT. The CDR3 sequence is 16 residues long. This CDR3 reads CASSDSRQGSDNEQFF. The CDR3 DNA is TGTGCCAGCAGTGACTCGAGGCAGGGTAGTGACAATGAGCAGTTCTTC.

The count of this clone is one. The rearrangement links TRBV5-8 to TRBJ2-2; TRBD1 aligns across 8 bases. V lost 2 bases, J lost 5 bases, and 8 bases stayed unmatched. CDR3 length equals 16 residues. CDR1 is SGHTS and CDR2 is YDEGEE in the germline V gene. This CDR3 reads CASSLLDRGWTGELFF. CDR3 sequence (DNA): TGTGCCAGCAGCTTACTTGACAGGGGATGGACCGGGGAGCTGTTTTTT. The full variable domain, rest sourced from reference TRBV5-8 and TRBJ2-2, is EAGVTQSPTHLIKTRGQQATLRCSPISGHTSVYWYQQALGLGLQFLLWYDEGEERNRGNFPPRFSGRQFPNYSSELNVNALELEDSALYLCASSLLDRGWTGELFFGEGSRLTVL.

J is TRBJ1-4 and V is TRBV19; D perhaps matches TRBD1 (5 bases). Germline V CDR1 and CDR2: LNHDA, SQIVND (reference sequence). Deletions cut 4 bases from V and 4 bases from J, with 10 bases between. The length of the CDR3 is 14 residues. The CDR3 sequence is CASSTPGLNEKLFF. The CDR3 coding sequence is TGTGCCAGTAGTACCCCGGGACTTAATGAAAAACTGTTTTTT.

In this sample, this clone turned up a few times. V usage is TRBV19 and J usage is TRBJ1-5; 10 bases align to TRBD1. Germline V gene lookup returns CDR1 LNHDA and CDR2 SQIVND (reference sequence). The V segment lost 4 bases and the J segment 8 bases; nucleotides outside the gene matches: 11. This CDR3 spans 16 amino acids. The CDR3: CASSTNRDRGIKPQHF. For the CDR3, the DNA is TGTGCCAGTAGTACCAACCGGGACAGGGGTATCAAGCCCCAGCATTTT.

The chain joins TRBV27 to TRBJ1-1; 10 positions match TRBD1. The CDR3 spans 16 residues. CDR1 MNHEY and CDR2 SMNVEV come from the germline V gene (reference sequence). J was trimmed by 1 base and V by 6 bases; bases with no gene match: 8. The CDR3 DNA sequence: TGTGCCAGCAGCGTCCCGGGACAGGGGAAGAACACTGAAGCTTTCTTT. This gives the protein CASSVPGQGKNTEAFF.

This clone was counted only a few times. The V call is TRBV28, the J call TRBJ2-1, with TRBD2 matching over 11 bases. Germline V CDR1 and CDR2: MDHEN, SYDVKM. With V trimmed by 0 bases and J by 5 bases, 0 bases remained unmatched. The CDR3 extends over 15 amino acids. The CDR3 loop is CASSLWTSGNNEQFF. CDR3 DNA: TGTGCCAGCAGTTTATGGACTAGCGGGAACAATGAGCAGTTCTTC.

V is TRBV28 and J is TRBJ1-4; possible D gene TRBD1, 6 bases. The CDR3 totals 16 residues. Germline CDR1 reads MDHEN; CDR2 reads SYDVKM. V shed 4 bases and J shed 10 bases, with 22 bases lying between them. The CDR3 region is CASSSNLGVRGGKLFF. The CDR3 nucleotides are TGTGCCAGCAGTTCTAATTTAGGGGTCAGGGGCGGAAAACTGTTTTTT.